This T cell receptor beta chain was captured by sequencing in a study of blood T cell repertoires in COVID-19. The overall study: Acute and convalescent COVID-19 samples came from the United States, Italy and Spain. Nucleic acid was either cDNA or gDNA, and it came from T cells, B-cell-depleted T cells, or PBMCs.

In the authors' methods: Estimation of nucleated cell counts was performed using reference gene primer amplification. This table comes from immunoSEQ multiplex PCR, and its TCRdb copy is limited to in-frame clones, with some not included. D and trimming come from the DNA, and the V and J calls and clone size come from that table. The table shows roughly 80,000 clones, with approximately 83% occurring only once. The clonotype comes from a human donor in a cohort sampled during active COVID-19. The material sequenced was peripheral blood.

CDR3 protein: CASSDSRYNEQFF. The CDR3, as DNA: TGTGCCAGCAGTGACTCTCGCTACAATGAGCAGTTCTTC. The chain is built from TRBV6-4 and TRBJ2-1, with D unresolved. The germline V and J ends were trimmed by 0 bases and 3 bases, with 3 bases remaining between them. Germline values: CDR1 MRHNA, CDR2 SNTAGT. CDR3 length: 13 amino acids.